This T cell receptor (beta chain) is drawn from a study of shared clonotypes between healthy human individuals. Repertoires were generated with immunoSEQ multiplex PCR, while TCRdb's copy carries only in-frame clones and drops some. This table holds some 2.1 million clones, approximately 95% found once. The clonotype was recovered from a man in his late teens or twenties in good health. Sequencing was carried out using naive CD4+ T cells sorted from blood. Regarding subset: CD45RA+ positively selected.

The CDR3 DNA sequence: TGTGCCAGTAGTAAATCGGGACTAGCGAACACCGGGGAGCTGTTTTTT. This encodes CASSKSGLANTGELFF. The chain joins TRBV19 to TRBJ2-2; TRBD2 matches at 8 bases. The ends lost 4 bases at V and 0 bases at J; junction bases unmatched: 4. The length of the CDR3 is 16 residues. Germline values: CDR1 LNHDA, CDR2 SQIVND (reference sequence).